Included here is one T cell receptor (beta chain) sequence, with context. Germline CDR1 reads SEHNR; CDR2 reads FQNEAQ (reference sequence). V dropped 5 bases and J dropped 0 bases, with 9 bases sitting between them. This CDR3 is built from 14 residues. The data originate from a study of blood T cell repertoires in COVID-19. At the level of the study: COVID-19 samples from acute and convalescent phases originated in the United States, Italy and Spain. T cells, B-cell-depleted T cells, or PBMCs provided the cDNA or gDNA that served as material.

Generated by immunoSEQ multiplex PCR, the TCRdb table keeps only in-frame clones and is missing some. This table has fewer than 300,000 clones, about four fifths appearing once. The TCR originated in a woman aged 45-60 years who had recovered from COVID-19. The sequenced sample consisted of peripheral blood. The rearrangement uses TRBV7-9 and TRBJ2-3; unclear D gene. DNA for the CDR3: TGTGCCAGCAGCCCCGAACTTAGCACAGATACGCAGTATTTT. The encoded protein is CASSPELSTDTQYF.